One sample yielded the 21 T cell receptor beta chains listed below, sequenced in a study of blood T cell repertoires in COVID-19. Using immunoSEQ multiplex PCR, the repertoire was profiled, and TCRdb retains in-frame clones only, with some absent. The repertoire has some 57,000 clones, roughly nine tenths of them found once; the top ten carry over 1.5%. The specimen sequenced was peripheral blood. The receptors were gathered from a man in his fifties or sixties with acute or convalescent COVID-19.

The CDR3 DNA is TGTGCCAGCAGTCCACAGGGGGCGCGGGTCAATCAGCCCCAGCATTTT. Its translation: CASSPQGARVNQPQHF. The chain links TRBV27 to TRBJ1-5, with 9 bases that match TRBD1. The V gene end was trimmed by 5 bases and the J gene end by 3 bases; junction bases not matched to a gene: 8. From germline, CDR1 is MNHEY and CDR2 SMNVEV (reference sequence). This CDR3 is built from 16 residues.

The sample holds one count of this clone. The rearrangement joins TRBV18 to TRBJ2-3; TRBD2 is a possible D gene (6 bases). The V gene lost 3 bases and the J gene lost 4 bases, with 11 bases spanning the gap. This CDR3 comprises 14 residues. The germline gives CDR1 KGHSH, CDR2 LQKENI. This CDR3 is CASSPSREPDTQYF. Here the CDR3 DNA reads TGTGCCAGCTCACCTTCCCGGGAGCCAGATACGCAGTATTTT.

The chain combines TRBV30 with TRBJ1-1, with TRBD1 matching 8 bases. The CDR3 has 15 residues. Trimming took 4 bases from V and 1 from J; bases not matched to a gene: 8. Germline V gene lookup returns CDR1 GTSNPN and CDR2 SVGIG (reference sequence). The CDR3 is CAWTARTGWNTEAFF. CDR3 DNA: TGTGCCTGGACCGCGCGGACAGGGTGGAACACTGAAGCTTTCTTT.

The chain links TRBV15 to TRBJ2-3; 9 nucleotides line up with TRBD2. Germline V gene lookup returns CDR1 LNHNV and CDR2 YYDKDF (reference sequence). The CDR3 length is 16 residues. V was pared by 5 bases and J by 6 bases, with 12 bases of the junction left unmatched. The CDR3 loop is CATSPDLGLATDTQYF. CDR3 bases: TGTGCCACCAGCCCCGATTTGGGACTAGCTACGGATACGCAGTATTTT. Using reference TRBV15 and TRBJ2-3 for the parts outside the CDR3, the full variable domain is DAMVIQNPRYQVTQFGKPVTLSCSQTLNHNVMYWYQQKSSQAPKLLFHYYDKDFNNEADTPDNFQSRRPNTSFCFLDIRSPGLGDTAMYLCATSPDLGLATDTQYFGPGTRLTVL.

CDR3: CASSTRTASSEQYF. DNA for the CDR3: TGTGCCAGCAGCACCAGGACAGCCTCCTCGGAGCAGTACTTC. V and J are TRBV21-1 and TRBJ2-7; TRBD1, the table's D call, was not compared with the DNA. TRBV21-1 is a pseudogene. The CDR3 runs to 14 residues.

The chain combines TRBV5-1 with TRBJ2-3, with 8 bases that match TRBD2. The length of the CDR3 is 15 residues. Germline-derived CDR1 and CDR2 are SGHRS and YFSETQ. Germline trimming cut 1 base from V and 6 bases from J; bases unmatched to any gene: 7. The CDR3 DNA reads TGCGCCAGCAGCTTGCTCGGGGGGGCCGTTGATACGCAGTATTTT. Translated: CASSLLGGAVDTQYF.

V and J are TRBV5-1 and TRBJ2-7; 10 bases match TRBD1. The germline gives CDR1 SGHRS, CDR2 YFSETQ. Trimming removed 3 bases from V and 5 bases from J; junction bases left unmatched: 5. The CDR3 consists of 14 residues. The CDR3 protein is CASSWTGGGDEQYF. The CDR3 DNA follows: TGCGCCAGCAGCTGGACAGGGGGAGGGGACGAGCAGTACTTC. The whole variable domain, remainder taken from reference TRBV5-1 and TRBJ2-7, is KAGVTQTPRYLIKTRGQQVTLSCSPISGHRSVSWYQQTPGQGLQFLFEYFSETQRNKGNFPGRFSGRQFSNSRSEMNVSTLELGDSALYLCASSWTGGGDEQYFGPGTRLTVT.

V gene TRBV11-2 combines with J gene TRBJ1-6, with unresolved D. V was cut by 5 bases and J by 14 bases, with 10 bases left in between. The CDR3 is 11 amino acids. Germline CDR1 is SGHAT and CDR2 is FQNNGV. The CDR3 reads CASSQTQALHF. The CDR3 DNA is TGTGCCAGCAGCCAAACTCAGGCCCTCCACTTT.

The chain employs TRBV3-1 (or the pseudogene TRBV3-2) and TRBJ2-7; 8 nucleotides agree with TRBD2. This CDR3 comprises 17 residues. Germline-derived CDR1 and CDR2 are LGHDT and YNNKEL (reference sequence). The V gene end was trimmed by 2 bases and the J gene end by 0 bases; junction bases not matched to a gene: 9. CDR3 sequence (DNA): TGTGCCAGCAGCCAATCCTCCGGGGGGGGAAGCTCCTACGAGCAGTACTTC. Translation: CASSQSSGGGSSYEQYF.

The J gene is TRBJ2-3, the V gene TRBV24-1; D is unresolved. The CDR3 spans 13 residues. V dropped 4 bases and J dropped 3 bases, with 7 bases sitting between them. Germline V gene sequence: CDR1 KGHDR, CDR2 SFDVKD. CDR3 DNA: TGTGCCACCAGTGACCCAGGAACAGATACGCAGTATTTT. As protein: CATSDPGTDTQYF.

This chain links TRBV4-1 with TRBJ2-3; the D is unclear. The CDR3 covers 14 residues. V was clipped by 4 bases and J by 8 bases, with 16 bases between them. The V gene's germline CDR1 is MGHRA and CDR2 YSYEKL. The CDR3 bases are TGCGCCAGCAGCCCCCCGGGTGGGTTCGGTACGCAGTATTTT. It codes for CASSPPGGFGTQYF.

The chain carries TRBV2 and TRBJ1-3; 7 bases line up with TRBD1. The junction had 8 bases not matched to a gene; V was cut back by 6 bases and J by 0 bases. This CDR3 region has 16 residues. Germline CDR1 SNHLY, CDR2 FYNNEI. The CDR3 DNA sequence: TGTGCCAGCAGCAGGGACAGCACGAACTCTGGAAACACCATATATTTT. Protein sequence: CASSRDSTNSGNTIYF.

The V call is TRBV19, the J call TRBJ1-1; D is perhaps TRBD1 (5 bases). The CDR3 loop spans 14 amino acids. Per germline, CDR1 LNHDA and CDR2 SQIVND (reference sequence). Trimming took off 3 bases at V and 2 bases at J, with 10 bases between the two ends. The CDR3 region has the DNA TGTGCCAGTAGTATCGGGGGGGTTAACACTGAAGCTTTCTTT. As protein: CASSIGGVNTEAFF.

V gene TRBV20-1 combines with J gene TRBJ2-7, with D possibly being TRBD2 (6 bases). CDR3 size: 11 residues. In germline, CDR1 is DFQATT, CDR2 SNEGSKA (reference sequence). The DNA for the CDR3 is TGCAGCGCCGGGGGTATCTACGAGCAGTACTTC. The encoded protein is CSAGGIYEQYF.

The V and J genes are TRBV2 and TRBJ2-7; D is perhaps TRBD2 (5 bases). From germline, CDR1 is SNHLY and CDR2 FYNNEI. The CDR3 is 14 amino acids. V lost 8 bases and J 2 bases, leaving 16 bases between the germline ends. The DNA of the CDR3 is TGTGCCAGCCTTTCCGGGATTGCTACCTACGAGCAGTACTTC. Translation: CASLSGIATYEQYF.

The chain has TRBV12-5 and TRBJ1-2, with D unclear. In germline, CDR1 is LGHNT, CDR2 FRNRAP. The V end was cut by 5 bases, the J end by 4 bases, with 11 bases between. This CDR3 has 13 amino acids. CDR3 DNA: TGTGCTAGTGGTGATTGGGCCGTCTATGGCTACACCTTC. This sequence encodes CASGDWAVYGYTF.

The chain recombines TRBV27 with TRBJ1-1, with D unresolved. Germline lookup yields CDR1 MNHEY and CDR2 SMNVEV (reference sequence). This CDR3 spans 13 amino acids. V lost 3 bases to trimming and J lost 1 base, with 6 bases between them. The CDR3 loop is CASSLSWNTEAFF. The CDR3 bases are TGTGCCAGCAGTTTGAGTTGGAACACTGAAGCTTTCTTT.

The sample holds one count of this clone. This rearrangement joins TRBV28 to TRBJ2-7; D might be TRBD2 (5 bases). Germline CDR1 is MDHEN and CDR2 is SYDVKM. V was shortened by 6 bases and J by 0 bases, with 18 bases between the two germline ends. This CDR3 has 16 amino acids. The CDR3 loop is CASSGPGTMSSYEQYF. The CDR3 bases are TGTGCCAGCAGCGGGCCGGGAACCATGAGCTCCTACGAGCAGTACTTC. The complete variable domain, with remaining parts taken from reference TRBV28 and TRBJ2-7, reads DVKVTQSSRYLVKRTGEKVFLECVQDMDHENMFWYRQDPGLGLRLIYFSYDVKMKEKGDIPEGYSVSREKKERFSLILESASTNQTSMYLCASSGPGTMSSYEQYFGPGTRLTVT.

The rearrangement links TRBV10-3 to TRBJ1-2; 9 bases line up with TRBD1. The germline V gene has CDR1 ENHRY and CDR2 SYGVKD. Trimming at V came to 8 bases and at J to 8 bases, leaving 12 bases not matched to a gene. The CDR3 loop spans 14 amino acids. In DNA, the CDR3 is TGTGCCATCGGTGCTACCGGACAGGGGTTCGGCTACACCTTC. As protein: CAIGATGQGFGYTF.

This chain links TRBV27 with TRBJ2-3, with a weak D call TRBD1 (7 bases). V lost 2 bases and J 4 bases, leaving 13 bases between the germline ends. The CDR3 extends over 15 amino acids. Germline CDR1 reads MNHEY; CDR2 reads SMNVEV (reference sequence). The CDR3 coding sequence is TGTGCCAGCAGTTTAGGGCAGGGGGAGGCAGATACGCAGTATTTT. Protein sequence: CASSLGQGEADTQYF.

This clone was seen only a few times. V is TRBV27 and J is TRBJ1-1, with a weak D call TRBD1 (5 bases). V lost 3 bases and J 8 bases, leaving 13 bases between the germline ends. CDR3 length: 13 amino acids. Germline CDR1 is MNHEY and CDR2 is SMNVEV (reference sequence). The CDR3 loop reads CASSFRQGPEAFF. The CDR3, as DNA: TGTGCCAGCAGTTTCCGGCAGGGCCCCGAAGCTTTCTTT.